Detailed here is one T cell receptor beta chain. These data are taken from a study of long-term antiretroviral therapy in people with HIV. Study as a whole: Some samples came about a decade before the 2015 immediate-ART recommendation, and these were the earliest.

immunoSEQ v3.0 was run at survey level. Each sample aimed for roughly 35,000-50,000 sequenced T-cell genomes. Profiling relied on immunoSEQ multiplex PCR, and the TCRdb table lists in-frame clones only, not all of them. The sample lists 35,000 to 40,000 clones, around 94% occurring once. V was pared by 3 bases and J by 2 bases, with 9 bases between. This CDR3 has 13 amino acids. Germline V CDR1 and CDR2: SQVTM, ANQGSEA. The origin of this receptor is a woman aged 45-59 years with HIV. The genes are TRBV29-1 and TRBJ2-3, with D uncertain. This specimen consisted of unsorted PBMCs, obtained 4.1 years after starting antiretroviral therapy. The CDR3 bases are TGCAGCGTTGATATCGGTTACACAGATACGCAGTATTTT. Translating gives CSVDIGYTDTQYF.